The rows below give T cell receptor beta chains drawn from one sample of a study of blood T cell repertoires in COVID-19. Only in-frame clones appear in the TCRdb table, and some are missing; sequencing was by immunoSEQ multiplex PCR. The data hold fewer than 100,000 clones, with 75% to 85% observed a single time. The specimen was peripheral blood. The receptors shown here come from a human donor in a cohort sampled during active COVID-19. CDR3s leave out the opening cysteine and the closing phenylalanine or tryptophan.

TRBV2	TRBJ2-5	AITASGNHKTQY
TRBV18	TRBJ2-7	ASSRTSGDSYEQY
TRBV25-1	TRBJ2-7	ASSESGAQSNEQY
TRBV27	TRBJ2-5	ASSPEWQGGQETQY
TRBV25-1	TRBJ2-7	ASAPRSSTYEQY
TRBV20-1	TRBJ2-5	SASRGQGLY
TRBV19	TRBJ2-3	ATRDRVGDTQY
TRBV11-3	TRBJ2-2	ASSDDYTGELF
TRBV30	TRBJ2-7	AATTRPLPGEQY
TRBV7-8	TRBJ2-7	ASSWTSGSYEQY
TRBV6-5	TRBJ2-7	ATGTSGYEQY
TRBV5-1	TRBJ2-1	ASSLNFGGRANEQF
TRBV7-2	TRBJ2-2	ASSLVPSGTGELF
TRBV7-9	TRBJ2-7	ASAWGQVPREQY
TRBV7-8	TRBJ2-7	ASSVNGGTSSYEQY
TRBV16	TRBJ1-3	ASSQVGSHSGNTIY
TRBV6-1	TRBJ2-3	ASSDPTGSTDTQY
TRBV18	TRBJ2-7	ASSRPGTGGHEQY
TRBV15	TRBJ1-5	ATSLTGVNQPQH
TRBV5-1	TRBJ2-7	ASSLGTNDEQY
TRBV4-1	TRBJ2-5	ASSQDDWGGETQY
TRBV19	TRBJ1-5	ASSPGAGNQPQH
TRBV6-4	TRBJ2-7	ASIRRRTINEQY
TRBV10-3	TRBJ2-3	AINRSGGDTQY
TRBV27	TRBJ2-6	ASSLYSGVGANVLT
TRBV2	TRBJ2-1	ASSDRVAGGLNEQF
TRBV15	TRBJ2-3	ATSREPGQGADTQY
TRBV7-8	TRBJ2-5	ASSPGQRETQY
TRBV6-5	TRBJ1-2	ASRGTLYGYGYT
TRBV2	TRBJ1-5	ASKGDQH
TRBV6-2/TRBV6-3	TRBJ2-3	ASSYGGTSGRATDTQY
TRBV28	TRBJ2-1	ASSLEGLVGNEQF
TRBV15	TRBJ2-2	ATSRDFNAGELF
TRBV27	TRBJ2-7	ASSLLAGRYEQY
TRBV5-1	TRBJ1-1	ASSLDRLNTEAF